Shown below are 26 T cell receptor beta chains from a single sample sequenced in a study of OX40 agonist ivuxolimab in advanced cancers. Method: immunoSEQ multiplex PCR; TCRdb's copy keeps in-frame clones and lacks some. The sample has about 44,000 clones, 80% seen once. The sample in question was CD4+ or CD8+ T cells sorted from blood, obtained in a trial of the OX40 agonist ivuxolimab. The receptor source for this set is an adult with an advanced solid tumor such as melanoma, head and neck, liver or kidney cancer.

The CDR3 loop reads CASSLDRISTDTQYF. CDR3 DNA: TGTGCCAGCAGCTTGGACAGGATTAGCACAGATACGCAGTATTTT. The rearrangement links TRBV11-2 to TRBJ2-3; 7 positions match TRBD1. V gave up 3 bases and J gave up 0 bases; unmatched junction bases: 3. The germline V gene encodes CDR1 SGHAT and CDR2 FQNNGV. The CDR3 length is 15 residues.

The chain combines TRBV19 with TRBJ1-1; tentative D call: TRBD1 (6 bases). The V end was cut by 6 bases, the J end by 1 base, with 15 bases between. The CDR3 has 15 residues. Per germline, CDR1 LNHDA and CDR2 SQIVND (reference sequence). CDR3 sequence: CASSHADRRNTEAFF. The CDR3 DNA reads as TGTGCCAGTAGCCACGCAGACAGGCGGAACACTGAAGCTTTCTTT.

V usage is TRBV5-1 and J usage is TRBJ2-1, with D possibly being TRBD2 (5 bases). CDR1 and CDR2 from the germline V gene are SGHRS and YFSETQ. The CDR3 is made up of 14 amino acids. The V and J ends lost 0 bases and 7 bases respectively, with 11 bases between them. This CDR3 reads CASSLARGGNEQFF. The CDR3 bases are TGCGCCAGCAGCTTGGCGAGAGGCGGGAATGAGCAGTTCTTC.

This chain uses TRBV7-9 with TRBJ2-3; D remains ambiguous. Germline V gene lookup returns CDR1 SEHNR and CDR2 FQNEAQ (reference sequence). The length of the CDR3 is 15 residues. Trimming removed 1 base from V and 2 bases from J, with 10 bases in between. In DNA form, the CDR3 reads TGTGCCAGCAGCTTAGGGCTTGACATCACAGATACGCAGTATTTT. Its protein product is CASSLGLDITDTQYF.

The rearrangement uses TRBV9 and TRBJ2-1, with D perhaps TRBD2 (5 bases). The CDR3 consists of 16 residues. Germline loops: CDR1 SGDLS, CDR2 YYNGEE. Between the trimmed V and J ends, which lost 0 bases and 0 bases, there was a span of 10 bases. This CDR3 reads CASSVDAGSSYNEQFF. CDR3 in DNA: TGTGCCAGCAGCGTAGACGCGGGTAGCTCCTACAATGAGCAGTTCTTC.

The V and J genes are TRBV18 and TRBJ2-1; 9 bases are shared with TRBD2. CDR1 is KGHSH, CDR2 LQKENI, per germline. This CDR3 is 15 amino acids long. The V segment lost 4 bases and the J segment 4 bases; nucleotides outside the gene matches: 5. The CDR3: CASSQGAGGYNEQFF. CDR3 nucleotide sequence: TGTGCCAGCTCACAAGGAGCGGGAGGTTACAATGAGCAGTTCTTC.

This clone is judged medium-sized. This chain uses TRBV7-2 with TRBJ1-2, with D maybe TRBD1 (5 bases). Per the germline V gene, CDR1 is SGHTA and CDR2 is FQGNSA. With 6 bases removed from V and 4 bases from J, the gap between germline ends came to 18 bases. The CDR3 is 15 amino acids. The CDR3: CASRPYDSLIYGYTF. In DNA, the CDR3 is TGTGCCAGCAGACCTTATGACAGCTTGATCTATGGCTACACCTTC.

This clone was seen only a few times. This chain joins TRBV19 and TRBJ2-7; perhaps TRBD1 as D (5 bases). Germline loops: CDR1 LNHDA, CDR2 SQIVND (reference sequence). This CDR3 has 14 residues. The V end was cut by 5 bases, the J end by 3 bases, with 14 bases between. The CDR3 DNA sequence: TGTGCCAGTAGTTACAGACAGCAGGGCTACGAGCAGTACTTC. Its protein is CASSYRQQGYEQYF.

This rearrangement joins TRBV6-6 to TRBJ2-1; perhaps TRBD2 as D (5 bases). V lost 7 bases, J lost 8 bases, and 15 bases lay in between. The germline CDR1 and CDR2 sequences are MNHNY and SVGAGI (reference sequence). The CDR3 is 13 residues long. The CDR3 nucleotides read TGTGCCAGCAACCGAGGACTGGCCGATGAGCAGTTCTTC. Its translation: CASNRGLADEQFF.

The chain has TRBV7-8 and TRBJ1-2, with D unclear. This CDR3 comprises 17 residues. The germline gives CDR1 SGHVS, CDR2 FQNEAQ. Trimming took off 3 bases at V and 4 bases at J, with 21 bases between the two ends. DNA of the CDR3: TGTGCCAGCAGCTTCAAAAAAGCACCAATTCACCCCTATGGCTACACCTTC. Translating gives CASSFKKAPIHPYGYTF.

The chain links TRBV11-2 to TRBJ1-3, with D possibly matching TRBD1 (6 bases). Looked up from germline, CDR1 is SGHAT and CDR2 is FQNNGV. Trimming shortened V by 4 bases and J by 9 bases, and 13 bases separated the two germline ends. The CDR3 runs 13 residues. CDR3 sequence (DNA): TGTGCCAGCAGCTCTGTACAGGGACGCACCATATATTTT. Its translation is CASSSVQGRTIYF.

The V gene is TRBV5-1, the J gene TRBJ1-1; 9 bases are shared with TRBD1. Germline CDR1 is SGHRS and CDR2 is YFSETQ. This CDR3 has 15 amino acids. Germline trimming cut 0 bases from V and 4 bases from J; bases unmatched to any gene: 4. The DNA for the CDR3 is TGCGCCAGCAGCTTGGGGACAGGGGTTGTCACTGAAGCTTTCTTT. Protein product: CASSLGTGVVTEAFF.

The chain combines TRBV5-1 with TRBJ1-1; TRBD1 matches 8 bases. The germline CDR1 and CDR2 sequences are SGHRS and YFSETQ. The CDR3 spans 13 residues. J was trimmed by 4 bases and V by 4 bases; bases with no gene match: 3. CDR3 residues: CASSGTGGTEAFF. The CDR3 region has the DNA TGCGCCAGCAGCGGAACAGGGGGCACTGAAGCTTTCTTT.

The chain joins TRBV28 to TRBJ2-7, with 7 bases fitting TRBD1. Germline CDR1 is MDHEN and CDR2 is SYDVKM. The CDR3 totals 15 residues. Trimming removed 2 bases from V and 5 bases from J; junction bases left unmatched: 9. In nucleotides, the CDR3 is TGTGCCAGCAGTTTAACCCCGACAGGGATCCACGAGCAGTACTTC. It specifies CASSLTPTGIHEQYF.

The J gene is TRBJ2-4, the V gene TRBV19; possibly TRBD2 for D (5 bases). Germline lookup yields CDR1 LNHDA and CDR2 SQIVND (reference sequence). V was clipped by 5 bases and J by 7 bases, with 12 bases between them. The CDR3 sequence is 13 residues long. This CDR3 is CASSGREENIQYF. As DNA, the CDR3 is TGTGCCAGTAGTGGCCGGGAAGAGAACATTCAGTACTTC.

The rearrangement links TRBV7-2 to TRBJ2-1, with 7 bases lining up with TRBD2. Trimming took 1 base from V and 4 from J; bases not matched to a gene: 4. The CDR3 is made up of 15 amino acids. Per germline, CDR1 SGHTA and CDR2 FQGNSA. Here the CDR3 DNA reads TGTGCCAGCAGCTTAGGCGGGAGACCGTACAATGAGCAGTTCTTC. It yields the protein CASSLGGRPYNEQFF. Full variable domain (remainder filled in from reference TRBV7-2 and TRBJ2-1): GAGVSQSPSNKVTEKGKDVELRCDPISGHTALYWYRQSLGQGLEFLIYFQGNSAPDKSGLPSDRFSAERTGGSVSTLTIQRTQQEDSAVYLCASSLGGRPYNEQFFGPGTRLTVL.

The chain combines TRBV7-9 with TRBJ1-1; 7 nucleotides match TRBD1. Germline V gene lookup returns CDR1 SEHNR and CDR2 FQNEAQ (reference sequence). The CDR3 spans 16 residues. V gave up 4 bases and J gave up 2 bases; unmatched junction bases: 10. The CDR3 spells CASSSTWTGVNTEAFF. CDR3 coding DNA: TGTGCCAGCAGCTCAACCTGGACAGGAGTAAACACTGAAGCTTTCTTT. Full variable domain (remainder filled in from reference TRBV7-9 and TRBJ1-1): DTGVSQNPRHKITKRGQNVTFRCDPISEHNRLYWYRQTLGQGPEFLTYFQNEAQLEKSRLLSDRFSAERPKGSFSTLEIQRTEQGDSAMYLCASSSTWTGVNTEAFFGQGTRLTVV.

V and J are TRBV28 and TRBJ2-7; 10 nucleotides line up with TRBD2. In germline, CDR1 is MDHEN, CDR2 SYDVKM. The CDR3 contains 15 residues. The V gene end was trimmed by 8 bases and the J gene end by 2 bases; junction bases not matched to a gene: 9. CDR3 sequence (DNA): TGTGCCAGCGTTAGGGCTAGCGGGGGCGCCTACGAGCAGTACTTC. Its protein is CASVRASGGAYEQYF. The entire variable domain, with the rest obtained from reference TRBV28 and TRBJ2-7, is as follows: DVKVTQSSRYLVKRTGEKVFLECVQDMDHENMFWYRQDPGLGLRLIYFSYDVKMKEKGDIPEGYSVSREKKERFSLILESASTNQTSMYLCASVRASGGAYEQYFGPGTRLTVT.

The CDR3 spells CASSYSPGGSTGELFF. The CDR3 DNA reads as TGTGCCAGCAGTTACTCTCCGGGAGGTAGCACCGGGGAGCTGTTTTTT. The chain links TRBV6-5 to TRBJ2-2; 7 bases match TRBD2. Germline values: CDR1 MNHEY, CDR2 SVGAGI. The CDR3 is 16 amino acids. Losses at the gene ends were 0 bases for V and 4 bases for J; bases not matched to a gene: 5.

CDR3 in amino acids: CASSQEFTDTQYF. The CDR3 DNA reads as TGCGCCAGCAGCCAAGAGTTCACAGATACGCAGTATTTT. V usage is TRBV4-3 and J usage is TRBJ2-3; D not certain. CDR1 and CDR2 from the germline V gene are LGHNA and YSLEER. Trimming cost V 0 bases and J 2 bases, with 3 bases left between them. This CDR3 is 13 amino acids long.

The chain recombines TRBV6-4 with TRBJ1-5; D gene ambiguous. There are 16 residues in the CDR3. Per the germline V gene, CDR1 is MRHNA and CDR2 is SNTAGT. The V gene lost 4 bases and the J gene lost 7 bases, with 20 bases spanning the gap. The CDR3 protein is CASSVESEADRQPQHF. The CDR3 nucleotides read TGTGCCAGCAGTGTGGAGTCAGAGGCTGATAGACAGCCCCAGCATTTT.

This clone was recorded a few times. V usage is TRBV30 and J usage is TRBJ1-1; 7 nucleotides line up with TRBD1. Losses at the gene ends were 5 bases for V and 5 bases for J; bases not matched to a gene: 8. The length of the CDR3 is 13 residues. CDR1 and CDR2 (germline): GTSNPN, SVGIG (reference sequence). The CDR3 DNA sequence: TGTGCCTGGCTCAGACAGGGTGGGACTGAAGCTTTCTTT. Translated, it gives CAWLRQGGTEAFF.

The V gene is TRBV6-5, the J gene TRBJ2-7; D remains unclear. Germline values: CDR1 MNHEY, CDR2 SVGAGI. V was cut by 0 bases and J by 3 bases, with 9 bases left in between. This CDR3 is 14 amino acids long. Here the CDR3 DNA reads TGTGCCAGCAGTTACTCGGAGACAAACTACGAGCAGTACTTC. Amino acid sequence: CASSYSETNYEQYF.

The rearrangement links TRBV27 to TRBJ1-2; no reliable D call. This CDR3 is built from 13 residues. Per the germline V gene, CDR1 is MNHEY and CDR2 is SMNVEV (reference sequence). With 4 bases removed from V and 10 bases from J, the gap between germline ends came to 16 bases. The CDR3 loop reads CASSWRRGLLYTF. The DNA for the CDR3 is TGTGCCAGCAGTTGGAGAAGAGGTTTACTCTACACCTTC.

This sequence joins TRBV28 and TRBJ2-7; D assignment may be TRBD1 or TRBD2 (6 bases each). CDR1 and CDR2 from the germline V gene are MDHEN and SYDVKM. There are 15 residues in the CDR3. Trimming pared 1 base from V and 3 bases from J, leaving 13 bases between. CDR3 bases: TGTGCCAGCAGTTTATCCCGCAGGGGAGGCTACGAGCAGTACTTC. Protein product: CASSLSRRGGYEQYF. Filled out from reference TRBV28 and TRBJ2-7, the complete variable domain reads DVKVTQSSRYLVKRTGEKVFLECVQDMDHENMFWYRQDPGLGLRLIYFSYDVKMKEKGDIPEGYSVSREKKERFSLILESASTNQTSMYLCASSLSRRGGYEQYFGPGTRLTVT.

V and J are TRBV18 and TRBJ2-7, with D uncertain. This CDR3 spans 13 amino acids. The V end lost 3 bases, the J end lost 3 bases, and 9 bases lay between the germline ends. Germline CDR1 is KGHSH and CDR2 is LQKENI. The CDR3 is CASSPDLNYEQYF. The CDR3 DNA reads TGTGCCAGCTCACCGGACCTAAACTACGAGCAGTACTTC. Together with reference TRBV18 and TRBJ2-7, the CDR3 gives the full variable domain: NAGVMQNPRHLVRRRGQEARLRCSPMKGHSHVYWYRQLPEEGLKFMVYLQKENIIDESGMPKERFSAEFPKEGPSILRIQQVVRGDSAAYFCASSPDLNYEQYFGPGTRLTVT.